The entry below gives a single T cell receptor beta chain sequence along with its context. The antigen is unknown. Making the TCR beta libraries involved quantitative 5'-RACE with molecular barcodes. One entry per CDR3 protein, called by TCRdb with MiXCR from the 5' RACE reads. The sample holds around 770,000 distinct CDR3 sequences, roughly 20% seen once. This entry is derived from a study of CD8 T cells in ankylosing spondylitis. Deletions cut 1 base from V and 7 bases from J, with 10 bases between. The CDR3 is 14 residues long. CDR1 is MGHRA, CDR2 YSYEKL, per germline. Study-level points and caveats: According to the report, clones linked to the disease were significantly enriched in matched synovial fluid samples taken from ankylosing spondylitis patients. Characteristic, it appeared, of ankylosing spondylitis blood was a TCR beta motif of 7 or 8 highly homologous variants.

The TCR sequence derives from a male donor with ankylosing spondylitis. The specimen was blood, either unsorted or a sorted T cell fraction (not recorded which). This rearrangement joins TRBV4-1 to TRBJ2-2; D gene uncertain. CDR3 amino acids: CASSQANGIGELFF. For the CDR3, the DNA is TGCGCCAGCAGCCAAGCGAACGGAATCGGGGAGCTGTTTTTT.